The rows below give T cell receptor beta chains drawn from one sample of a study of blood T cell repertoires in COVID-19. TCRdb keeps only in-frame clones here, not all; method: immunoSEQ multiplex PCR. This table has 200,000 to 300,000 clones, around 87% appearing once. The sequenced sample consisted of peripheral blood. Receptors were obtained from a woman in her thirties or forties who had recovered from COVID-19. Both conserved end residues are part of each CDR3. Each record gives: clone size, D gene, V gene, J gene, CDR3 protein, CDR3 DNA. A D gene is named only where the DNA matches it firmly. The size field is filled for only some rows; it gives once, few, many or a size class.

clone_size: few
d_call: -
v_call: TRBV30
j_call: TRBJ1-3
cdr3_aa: CAWTGTPSSGNTIYF
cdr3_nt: TGTGCCTGGACAGGGACTCCCAGCTCTGGAAACACCATATATTTT

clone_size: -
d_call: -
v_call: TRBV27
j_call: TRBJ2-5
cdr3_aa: CASSLSSLRGAGNSGETQYF
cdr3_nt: TGTGCCAGCAGTTTATCATCTTTGCGGGGCGCGGGCAATAGTGGAGAGACCCAGTACTTC

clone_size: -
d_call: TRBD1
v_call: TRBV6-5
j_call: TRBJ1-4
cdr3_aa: CASTTGGGTNEKLFF
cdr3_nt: TGTGCCAGCACCACAGGGGGCGGAACTAATGAAAAACTGTTTTTT

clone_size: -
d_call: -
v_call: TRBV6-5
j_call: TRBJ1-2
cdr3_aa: CASSYSWGLYGYTF
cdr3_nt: TGTGCCAGCAGTTACTCTTGGGGACTCTATGGCTACACCTTC

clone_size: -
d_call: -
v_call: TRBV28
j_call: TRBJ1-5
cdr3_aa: CASSYTAFNQPQHF
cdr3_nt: TGTGCCAGCAGTTATACAGCCTTCAATCAGCCCCAGCATTTT

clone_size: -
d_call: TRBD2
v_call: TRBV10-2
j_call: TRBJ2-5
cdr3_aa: CASSTSGGQETQYF
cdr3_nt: TGCGCCAGCAGTACCTCGGGGGGGCAAGAGACCCAGTACTTC

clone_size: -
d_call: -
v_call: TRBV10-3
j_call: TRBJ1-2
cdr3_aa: CAISLDGRGNYGYTF
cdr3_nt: TGTGCCATCAGCTTGGACGGCCGGGGTAACTATGGCTACACCTTC

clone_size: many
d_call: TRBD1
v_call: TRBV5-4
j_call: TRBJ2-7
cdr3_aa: CASSLGGTGATYEQYF
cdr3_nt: TGTGCCAGCAGCTTGGGAGGGACAGGGGCGACCTACGAGCAGTACTTC

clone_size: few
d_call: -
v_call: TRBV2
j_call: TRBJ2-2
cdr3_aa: CASMTQNTGELFF
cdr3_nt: TGTGCCAGTATGACACAGAACACCGGGGAGCTGTTTTTT

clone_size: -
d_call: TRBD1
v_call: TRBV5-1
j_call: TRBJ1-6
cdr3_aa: CASSLGATGATYNSPLHF
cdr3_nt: TGCGCCAGCAGCTTGGGGGCGACAGGGGCAACCTATAATTCACCCCTCCACTTT

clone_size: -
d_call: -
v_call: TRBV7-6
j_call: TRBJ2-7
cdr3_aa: CASSLGGQFYEQYF
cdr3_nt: TGTGCCAGCAGCTTAGGAGGCCAGTTCTACGAGCAGTACTTC

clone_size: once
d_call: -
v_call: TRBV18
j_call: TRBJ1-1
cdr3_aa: CASSPSGFGTEAFF
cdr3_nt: TGTGCCAGCTCACCATCGGGGTTCGGCACTGAAGCTTTCTTT

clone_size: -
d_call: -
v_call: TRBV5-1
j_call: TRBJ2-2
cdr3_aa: CASSLGVGVNTGELFF
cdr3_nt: TGCGCCAGCAGCTTGGGGGTAGGGGTGAACACCGGGGAGCTGTTTTTT

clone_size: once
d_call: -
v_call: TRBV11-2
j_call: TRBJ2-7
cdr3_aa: CASSPRDLGYEQYF
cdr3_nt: TGTGCCAGCAGCCCGAGGGATTTGGGCTACGAGCAGTACTTC

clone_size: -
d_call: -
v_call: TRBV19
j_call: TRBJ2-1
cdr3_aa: CASSLFGAGSYNEQFF
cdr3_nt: TGTGCCAGTAGCCTTTTTGGGGCGGGGTCCTACAATGAGCAGTTCTTC

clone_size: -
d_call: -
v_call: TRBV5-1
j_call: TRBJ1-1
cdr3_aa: CASRTSGGATEAFF
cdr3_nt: TGCGCCAGCAGGACTTCCGGGGGGGCCACTGAAGCTTTCTTT

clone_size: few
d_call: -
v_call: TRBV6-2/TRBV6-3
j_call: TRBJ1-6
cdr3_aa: CASSYGQGSSPLHF
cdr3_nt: TGTGCCAGCAGTTACGGGCAGGGAAGCTCACCCCTCCACTTT

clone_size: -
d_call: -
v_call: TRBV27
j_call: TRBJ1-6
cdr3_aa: CASSLESFSPLHF
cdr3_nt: TGTGCCAGCAGTTTAGAGTCGTTCTCACCCCTCCACTTT

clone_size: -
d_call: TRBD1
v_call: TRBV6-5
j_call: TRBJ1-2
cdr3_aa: CASSRGDREGGYTF
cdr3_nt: TGTGCCAGCAGTCGCGGGGACAGAGAGGGAGGCTACACCTTC

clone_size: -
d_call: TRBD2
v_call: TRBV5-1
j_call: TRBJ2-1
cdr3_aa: CASTREPTSGFEQFF
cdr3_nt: TGCGCCAGTACGCGGGAGCCGACTAGCGGCTTTGAGCAGTTCTTC

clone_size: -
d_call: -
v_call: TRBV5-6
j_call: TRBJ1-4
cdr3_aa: CASSLNGNNEKLFF
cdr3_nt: TGTGCCAGCAGCTTGAACGGGAACAATGAAAAACTGTTTTTT

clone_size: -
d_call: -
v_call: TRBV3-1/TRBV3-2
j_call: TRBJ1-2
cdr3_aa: CASNHRSPPTAGGYTF
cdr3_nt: TGTGCCAGCAATCACCGGTCACCCCCAACGGCGGGTGGCTACACCTTC

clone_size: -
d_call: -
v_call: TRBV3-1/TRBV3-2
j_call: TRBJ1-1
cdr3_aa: CASSQESPDTEAFF
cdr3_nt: TGTGCCAGCAGCCAAGAATCCCCGGACACTGAAGCTTTCTTT

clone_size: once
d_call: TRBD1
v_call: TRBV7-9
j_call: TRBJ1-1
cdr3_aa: CASSLVGQGIPEAFF
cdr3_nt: TGTGCCAGCAGCTTAGTGGGACAGGGGATCCCTGAAGCTTTCTTT

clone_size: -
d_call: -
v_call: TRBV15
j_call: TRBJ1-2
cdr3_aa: CATSIPLVSDGYTF
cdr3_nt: TGTGCCACCAGCATCCCACTAGTGTCTGATGGCTACACCTTC

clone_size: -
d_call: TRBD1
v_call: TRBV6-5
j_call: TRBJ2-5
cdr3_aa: CASSTAWDSQETQYF
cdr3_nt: TGTGCCAGCAGTACAGCTTGGGACAGCCAAGAGACCCAGTACTTC

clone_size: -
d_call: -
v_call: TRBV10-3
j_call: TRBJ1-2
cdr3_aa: CAISESVSGFVGYTF
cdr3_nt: TGTGCCATCAGTGAGTCGGTTTCAGGTTTCGTTGGCTACACCTTC

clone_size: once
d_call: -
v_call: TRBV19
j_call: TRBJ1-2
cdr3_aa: CASSGESPLGYTF
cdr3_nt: TGTGCCAGTAGTGGGGAGAGTCCTCTTGGCTACACCTTC

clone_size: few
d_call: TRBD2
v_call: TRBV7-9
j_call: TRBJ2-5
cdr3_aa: CASSRRLAGAKETQYF
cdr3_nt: TGTGCCAGCAGCCGCAGACTAGCGGGGGCTAAAGAGACCCAGTACTTC

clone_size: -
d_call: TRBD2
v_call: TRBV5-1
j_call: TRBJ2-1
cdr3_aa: CASSLDGTSGVNEQFF
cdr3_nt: TGCGCCAGCAGCTTGGATGGGACTAGCGGGGTGAATGAGCAGTTCTTC

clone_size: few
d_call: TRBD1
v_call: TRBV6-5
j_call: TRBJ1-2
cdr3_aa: CASIQGARRYYGYTF
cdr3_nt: TGTGCCAGCATCCAGGGGGCCCGAAGGTACTATGGCTACACCTTC

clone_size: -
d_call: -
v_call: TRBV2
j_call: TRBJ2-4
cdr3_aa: CASTNLGGENIQYF
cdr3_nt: TGTGCCAGCACGAACTTAGGCGGGGAAAACATTCAGTACTTC

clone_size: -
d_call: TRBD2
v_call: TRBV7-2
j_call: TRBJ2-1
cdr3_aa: CASSPGGLAEYEQFF
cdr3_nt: TGTGCCAGCAGCCCAGGGGGACTAGCGGAATACGAGCAGTTCTTC

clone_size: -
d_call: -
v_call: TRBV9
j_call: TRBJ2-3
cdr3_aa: CASSVGSGHTDTQYF
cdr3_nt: TGTGCCAGCAGCGTAGGGTCAGGGCACACAGATACGCAGTATTTT

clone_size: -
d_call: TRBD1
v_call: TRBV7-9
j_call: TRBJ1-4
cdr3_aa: CASSLASGGTNEKLFF
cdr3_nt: TGTGCCAGCAGCTTAGCCTCAGGGGGGACTAATGAAAAACTGTTTTTT

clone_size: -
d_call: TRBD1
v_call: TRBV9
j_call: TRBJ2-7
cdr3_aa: CASSLQQGPEYEQYF
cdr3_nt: TGTGCCAGCAGCCTCCAACAGGGGCCGGAATACGAGCAGTACTTC

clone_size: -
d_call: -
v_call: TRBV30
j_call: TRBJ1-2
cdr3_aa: CAWSVENYYYGYTF
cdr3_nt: TGTGCCTGGAGTGTGGAGAACTATTACTATGGCTACACCTTC

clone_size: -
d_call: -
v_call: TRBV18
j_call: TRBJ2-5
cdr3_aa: CASSPRGSRETQYF
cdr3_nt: TGTGCCAGCTCACCGCGAGGGTCGAGGGAGACCCAGTACTTC

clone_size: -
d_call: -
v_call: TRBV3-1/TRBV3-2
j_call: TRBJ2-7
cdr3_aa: CASSQQGYEQYF
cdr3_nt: TGTGCCAGCAGCCAACAGGGGTACGAGCAGTACTTC

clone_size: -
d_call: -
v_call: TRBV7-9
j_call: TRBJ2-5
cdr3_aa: CASRPELRQETQYF
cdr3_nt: TGTGCCAGCAGACCAGAACTACGGCAAGAGACCCAGTACTTC

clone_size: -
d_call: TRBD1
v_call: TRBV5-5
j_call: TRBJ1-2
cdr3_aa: CASSLDDRDYGYTF
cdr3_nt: TGTGCCAGCAGCTTGGACGACAGGGACTATGGCTACACCTTC

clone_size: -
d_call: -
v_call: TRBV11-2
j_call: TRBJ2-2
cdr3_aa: CASSALDEVFGELFF
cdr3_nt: TGTGCCAGCAGCGCACTAGATGAGGTTTTCGGGGAGCTGTTTTTT

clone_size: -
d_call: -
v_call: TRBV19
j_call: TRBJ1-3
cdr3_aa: CASTQSHRGNTIYF
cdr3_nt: TGTGCCAGTACCCAGTCCCATCGAGGAAACACCATATATTTT

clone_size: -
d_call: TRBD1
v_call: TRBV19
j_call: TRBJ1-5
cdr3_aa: CASSPGQGYQPQHF
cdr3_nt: TGTGCCAGTAGTCCGGGACAGGGATATCAGCCCCAGCATTTT

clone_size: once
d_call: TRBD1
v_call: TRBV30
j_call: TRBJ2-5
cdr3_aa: CAWSTGGVPTTQYF
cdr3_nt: TGTGCCTGGAGTACAGGGGGTGTCCCGACGACCCAGTACTTC

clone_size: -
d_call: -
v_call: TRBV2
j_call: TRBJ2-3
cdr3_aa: CASSHNGDSTDTQYF
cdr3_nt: TGTGCCAGCAGTCACAACGGGGACTCCACAGATACGCAGTATTTT

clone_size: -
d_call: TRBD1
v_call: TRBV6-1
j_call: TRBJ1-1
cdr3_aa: CASSDDRADGNTEAFF
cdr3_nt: TGTGCCAGCAGTGACGACAGGGCCGACGGGAACACTGAAGCTTTCTTT

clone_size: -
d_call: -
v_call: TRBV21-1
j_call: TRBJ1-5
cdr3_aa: CASSPLGDRLHFNSNQPQHF
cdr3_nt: TGTGCCAGCAGCCCCCTCGGGGACAGGCTCCACTTCAATAGCAATCAGCCCCAGCATTTT

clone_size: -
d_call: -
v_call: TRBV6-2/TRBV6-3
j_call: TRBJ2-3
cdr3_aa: CASSYLRSSTDTQYF
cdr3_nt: TGTGCCAGCAGTTATCTCCGTTCTAGCACAGATACGCAGTATTTT